These 2 T cell receptor beta chains originate from one sample sequenced in a study of beta chain features in type 1 diabetes. Findings and limits, study-wide: Type 1 diabetes patients had TCRB CDR3s that were shorter (moderately but significantly so) in all four CD4+ subsets.

Reverse transcription of all isolated RNA meant that expressed TCRB transcripts were sequenced. Here immunoSEQ multiplex PCR was the method, and the copy in TCRdb shows in-frame clones only, minus some. Among hundreds of thousands of clones listed, 13% were seen once. Their recognized antigens are unknown. Source material: naive CD4+ T cells from blood. These receptors came from a man aged 18 to 35 with type 1 diabetes.

The V and J genes are TRBV7-2 and TRBJ2-2, with a possible D match to TRBD1 (6 bases). V was clipped by 5 bases and J by 11 bases, with 21 bases between them. This CDR3 is built from 15 residues. Germline V gene data show CDR1 as SGHTA and CDR2 as FQGNSA. In nucleotides, the CDR3 is TGTGCCAGCAGCCTTAGAGGCAGGGGCGCAAGTGAGCTGTTTTTT. It is translated as CASSLRGRGASELFF. Supplemented by reference TRBV7-2 and TRBJ2-2, the full variable domain reads GAGVSQSPSNKVTEKGKDVELRCDPISGHTALYWYRQSLGQGLEFLIYFQGNSAPDKSGLPSDRFSAERTGGSVSTLTIQRTQQEDSAVYLCASSLRGRGASELFFGEGSRLTVL.

To note about this clone: One end of the junction does not line up with germline, which may come from a read error. V gene TRBV4-2 combines with J gene TRBJ2-4; 7 bases map to TRBD2. The V gene's germline CDR1 is LGHNA and CDR2 YNFKEQ. The CDR3 loop spans 14 amino acids. CDR3 protein: CASSRRLAQNIQYF. For the CDR3, the DNA is TGTGCCAGCAGCCGGCGACTAGCCCAAAACATTCAGTACTTC.